This T cell receptor (beta chain) came from a study of cytomegalovirus exposure and HLA in healthy donors. Findings and limits, study-wide: Donors belonging to an Asian-associated ancestry cluster reportedly showed fewer N-insertions in productive TCRs than the 666-donor mean, according to what a later analysis found.

PCR amplification relied on 60 Vbeta primers (plus 13 Jbeta primers). Assay used: immunoSEQ multiplex PCR; TCRdb lists only in-frame clones, some missing. The sample lists 200,000 to 250,000 clones, about three quarters occurring once. V dropped 6 bases and J dropped 0; count of bases not matched to a gene: 7. In germline, CDR1 is MNHEY, CDR2 SVGAGI. The CDR3 totals 15 residues. Regarding this clone: As yet, its antigen is unknown.

V and J are TRBV6-5 and TRBJ2-7; 8 bases are a match to TRBD1. This receptor was obtained from a man aged 18 to 29 in good health and CMV-seronegative. The sequenced sample was PBMCs. The CDR3 DNA reads TGTGCCAGCAGCCAAGGACAGGGAAGCTCCTACGAGCAGTACTTC. This encodes CASSQGQGSSYEQYF.